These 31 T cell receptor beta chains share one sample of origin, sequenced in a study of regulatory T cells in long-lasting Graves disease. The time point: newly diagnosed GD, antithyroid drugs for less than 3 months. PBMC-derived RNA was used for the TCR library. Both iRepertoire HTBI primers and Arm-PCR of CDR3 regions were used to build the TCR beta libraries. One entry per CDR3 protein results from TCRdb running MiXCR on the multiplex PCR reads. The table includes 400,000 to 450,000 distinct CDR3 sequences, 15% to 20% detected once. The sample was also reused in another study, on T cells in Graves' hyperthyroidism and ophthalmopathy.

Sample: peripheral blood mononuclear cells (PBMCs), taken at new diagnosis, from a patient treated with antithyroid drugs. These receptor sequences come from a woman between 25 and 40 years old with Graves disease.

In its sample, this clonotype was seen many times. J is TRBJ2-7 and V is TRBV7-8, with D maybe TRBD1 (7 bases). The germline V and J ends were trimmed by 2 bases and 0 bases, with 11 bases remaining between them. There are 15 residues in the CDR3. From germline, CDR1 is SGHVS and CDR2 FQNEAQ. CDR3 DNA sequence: TGTGCCAGCAGCTTACAGGGGGGAGTCTCCTACGAGCAGTACTTC. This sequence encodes CASSLQGGVSYEQYF.

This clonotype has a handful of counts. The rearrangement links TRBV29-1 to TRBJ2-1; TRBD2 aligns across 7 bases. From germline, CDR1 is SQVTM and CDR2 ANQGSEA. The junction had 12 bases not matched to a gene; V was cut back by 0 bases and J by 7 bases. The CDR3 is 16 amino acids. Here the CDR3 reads CSVEDPGASGVNEQFF. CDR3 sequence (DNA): TGCAGCGTTGAAGACCCCGGCGCTAGCGGTGTGAATGAGCAGTTCTTC.

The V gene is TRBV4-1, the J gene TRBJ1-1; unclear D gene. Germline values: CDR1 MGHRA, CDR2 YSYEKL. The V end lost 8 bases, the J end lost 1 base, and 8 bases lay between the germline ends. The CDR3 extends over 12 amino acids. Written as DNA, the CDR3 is TGCGCCAGCGCCAACAAGAACACTGAAGCTTTCTTT. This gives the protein CASANKNTEAFF.

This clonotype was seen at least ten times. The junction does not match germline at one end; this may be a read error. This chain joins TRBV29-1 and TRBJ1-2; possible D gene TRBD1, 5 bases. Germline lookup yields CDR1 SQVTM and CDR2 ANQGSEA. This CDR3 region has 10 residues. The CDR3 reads CSVVDSEVAF. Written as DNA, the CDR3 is TGCAGCGTTGTAGACAGCGAAGTTGCCTTC.

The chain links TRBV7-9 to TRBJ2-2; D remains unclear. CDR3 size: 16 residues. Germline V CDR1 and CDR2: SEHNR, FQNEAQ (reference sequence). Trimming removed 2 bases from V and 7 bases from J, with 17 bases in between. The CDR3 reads CASSLPTLAARGELFF. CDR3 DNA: TGTGCCAGCAGCTTACCCACCCTCGCAGCTCGCGGGGAGCTGTTTTTT.

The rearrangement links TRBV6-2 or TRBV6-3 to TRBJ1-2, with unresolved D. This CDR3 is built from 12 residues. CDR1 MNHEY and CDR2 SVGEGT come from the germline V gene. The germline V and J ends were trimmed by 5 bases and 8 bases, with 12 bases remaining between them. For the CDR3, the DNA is TGTGCCAGCAGTCCCGGGTTTGGGGGCTACACCTTC. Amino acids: CASSPGFGGYTF.

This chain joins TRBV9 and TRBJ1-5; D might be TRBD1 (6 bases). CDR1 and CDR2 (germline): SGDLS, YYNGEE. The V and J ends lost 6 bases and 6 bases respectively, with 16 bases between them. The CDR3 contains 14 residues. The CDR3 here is CASNPGAEGQPQHF. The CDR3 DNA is TGTGCCAGCAACCCGGGGGCAGAGGGTCAGCCCCAGCATTTT. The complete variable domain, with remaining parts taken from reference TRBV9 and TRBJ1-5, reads DSGVTQTPKHLITATGQRVTLRCSPRSGDLSVYWYQQSLDQGLQFLIQYYNGEERAKGNILERFSAQQFPDLHSELNLSSLELGDSALYFCASNPGAEGQPQHFGDGTRLSIL.

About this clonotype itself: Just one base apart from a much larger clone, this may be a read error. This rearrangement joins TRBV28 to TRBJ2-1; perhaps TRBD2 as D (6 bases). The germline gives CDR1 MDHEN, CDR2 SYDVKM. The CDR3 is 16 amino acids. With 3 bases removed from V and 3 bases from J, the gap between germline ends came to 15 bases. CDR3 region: CASSFYDGGVYNEQFF. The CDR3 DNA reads TGTGCCAGCAGTTTCTATGACGGGGGAGTCTACAATGAGCAGTTCTTC.

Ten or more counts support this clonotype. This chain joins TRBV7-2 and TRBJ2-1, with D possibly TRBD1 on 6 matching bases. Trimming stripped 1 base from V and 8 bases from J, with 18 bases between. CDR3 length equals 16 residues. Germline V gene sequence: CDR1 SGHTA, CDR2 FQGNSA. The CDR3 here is CASSLDGPGVVDEQFF. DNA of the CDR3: TGTGCCAGCAGCTTAGATGGGCCAGGGGTCGTGGATGAGCAGTTCTTC.

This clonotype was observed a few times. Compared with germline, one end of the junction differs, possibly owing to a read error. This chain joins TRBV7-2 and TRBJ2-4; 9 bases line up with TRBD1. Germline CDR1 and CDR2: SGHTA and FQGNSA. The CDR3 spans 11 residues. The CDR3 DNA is TGTGCCAGCGGCCGACAGGGGGTTACGAACTTC. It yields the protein CASGRQGVTNF.

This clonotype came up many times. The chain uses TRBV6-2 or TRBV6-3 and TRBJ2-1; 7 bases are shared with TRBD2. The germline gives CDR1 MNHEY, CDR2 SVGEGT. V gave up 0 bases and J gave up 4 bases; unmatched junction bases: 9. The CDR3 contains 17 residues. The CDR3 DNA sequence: TGTGCCAGCAGTTACTCTCCCAGCGGGATGGGTTACAATGAGCAGTTCTTC. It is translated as CASSYSPSGMGYNEQFF.

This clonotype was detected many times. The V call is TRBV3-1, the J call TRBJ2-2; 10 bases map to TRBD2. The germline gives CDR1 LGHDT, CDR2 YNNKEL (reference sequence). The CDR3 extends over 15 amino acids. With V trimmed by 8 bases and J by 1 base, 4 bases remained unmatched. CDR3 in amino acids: CASGIAGGNTGELFF. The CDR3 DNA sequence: TGTGCCAGCGGAATAGCGGGAGGGAACACCGGGGAGCTGTTTTTT.

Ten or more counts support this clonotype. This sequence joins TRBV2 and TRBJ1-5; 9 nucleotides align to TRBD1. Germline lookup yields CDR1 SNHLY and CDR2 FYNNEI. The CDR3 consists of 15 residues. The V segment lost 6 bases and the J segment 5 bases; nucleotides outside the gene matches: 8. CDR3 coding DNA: TGTGCCAGCAGCGACAGGGGGAGTGTCTATCAGCCCCAGCATTTT. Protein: CASSDRGSVYQPQHF.

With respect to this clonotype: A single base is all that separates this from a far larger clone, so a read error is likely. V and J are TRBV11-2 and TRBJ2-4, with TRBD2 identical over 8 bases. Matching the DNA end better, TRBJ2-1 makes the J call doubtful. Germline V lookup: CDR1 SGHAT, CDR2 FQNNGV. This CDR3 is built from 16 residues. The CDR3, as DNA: TGTGCCAGCAGCCCTCGCCTCTCTGGACTAGCCGGTGATCAGTTCTTC. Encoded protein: CASSPRLSGLAGDQFF.

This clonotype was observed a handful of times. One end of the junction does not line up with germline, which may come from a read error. The CDR3 here is CVSSFRDRLDEQYF. The CDR3 coding sequence is TGCGTCAGCAGCTTCCGGGACCGCTTGGACGAGCAGTACTTC. The chain employs TRBV5-1 and TRBJ2-7; D possibly uses TRBD1 or TRBD2 (5 bases each). Germline V lookup: CDR1 SGHRS, CDR2 YFSETQ. There are 14 residues in the CDR3.

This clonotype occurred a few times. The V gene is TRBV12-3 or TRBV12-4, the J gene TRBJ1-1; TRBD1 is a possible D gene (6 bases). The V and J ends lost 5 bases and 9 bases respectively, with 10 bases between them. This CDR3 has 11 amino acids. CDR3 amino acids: CASSKQGKAFF. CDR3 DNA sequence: TGTGCCAGCAGTAAACAGGGCAAAGCTTTCTTT.

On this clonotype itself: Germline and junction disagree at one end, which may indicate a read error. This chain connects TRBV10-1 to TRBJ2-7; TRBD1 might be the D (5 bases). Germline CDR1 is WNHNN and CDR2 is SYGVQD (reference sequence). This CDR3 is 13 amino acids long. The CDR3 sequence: CVTGQGQNYEQYF. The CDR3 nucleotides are TGTGTCACCGGTCAGGGCCAGAACTACGAGCAGTACTTC.

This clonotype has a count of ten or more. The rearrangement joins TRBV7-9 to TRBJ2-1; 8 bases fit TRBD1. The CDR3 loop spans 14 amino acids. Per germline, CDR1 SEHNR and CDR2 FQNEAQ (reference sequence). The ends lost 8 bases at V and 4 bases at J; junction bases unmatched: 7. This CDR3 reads CASYRGSKYNEQFF. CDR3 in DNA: TGTGCCAGCTACAGGGGGTCTAAGTACAATGAGCAGTTCTTC.

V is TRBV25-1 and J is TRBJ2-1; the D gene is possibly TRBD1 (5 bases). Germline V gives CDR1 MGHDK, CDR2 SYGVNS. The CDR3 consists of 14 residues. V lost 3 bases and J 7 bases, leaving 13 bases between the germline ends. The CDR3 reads CASSDRVQVNEQFF. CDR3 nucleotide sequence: TGTGCCAGCAGTGACAGGGTTCAGGTAAATGAGCAGTTCTTC.

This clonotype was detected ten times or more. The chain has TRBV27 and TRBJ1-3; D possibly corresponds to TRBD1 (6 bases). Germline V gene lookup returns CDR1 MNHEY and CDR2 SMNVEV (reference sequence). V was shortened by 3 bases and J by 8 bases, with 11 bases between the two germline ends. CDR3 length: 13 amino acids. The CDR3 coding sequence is TGTGCCAGCAGTTTGAACAGGGAGGACACCATATATTTT. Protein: CASSLNREDTIYF.

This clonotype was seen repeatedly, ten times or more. The chain's CDR3 is CAWGGKREGLADTQYF. CDR3 nucleotides: TGTGCCTGGGGGGGAAAACGGGAGGGCCTCGCAGATACGCAGTATTTT. This chain links TRBV30 with TRBJ2-3, with 8 positions matching TRBD2. After removal of 5 bases from V and 4 bases from J, the junction contained 14 bases not matched to a gene. The CDR3 loop spans 16 amino acids. Per germline, CDR1 GTSNPN and CDR2 SVGIG (reference sequence).

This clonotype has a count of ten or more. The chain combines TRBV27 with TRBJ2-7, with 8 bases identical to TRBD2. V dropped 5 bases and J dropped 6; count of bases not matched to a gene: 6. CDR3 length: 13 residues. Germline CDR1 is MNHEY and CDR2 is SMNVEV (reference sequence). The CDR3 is CASSPGLGSEQYF. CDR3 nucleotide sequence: TGTGCCAGCAGTCCGGGACTAGGGTCCGAGCAGTACTTC.

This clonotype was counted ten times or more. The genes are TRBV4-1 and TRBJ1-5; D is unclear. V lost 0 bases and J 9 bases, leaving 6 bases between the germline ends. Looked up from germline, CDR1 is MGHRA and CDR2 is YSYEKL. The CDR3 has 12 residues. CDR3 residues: CASSQDGSPQHF. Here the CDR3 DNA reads TGCGCCAGCAGCCAAGATGGGTCGCCCCAGCATTTT.

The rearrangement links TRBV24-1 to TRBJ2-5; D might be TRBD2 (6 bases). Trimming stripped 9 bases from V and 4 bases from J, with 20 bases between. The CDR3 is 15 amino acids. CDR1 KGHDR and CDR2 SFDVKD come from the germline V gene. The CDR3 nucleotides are TGTGCCACCTCGCTCTCGGGGACTCGGGCAGAGACCCAGTACTTC. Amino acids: CATSLSGTRAETQYF.

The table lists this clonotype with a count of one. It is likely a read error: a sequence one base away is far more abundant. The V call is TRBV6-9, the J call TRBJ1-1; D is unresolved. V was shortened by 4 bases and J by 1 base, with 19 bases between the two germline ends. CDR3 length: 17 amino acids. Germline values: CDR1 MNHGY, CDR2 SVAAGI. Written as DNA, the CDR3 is TGTGCCAGCAGTTTTGTGTTCCTTGGTTCCCCGAACACTGAAGCTTTCTTT. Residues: CASSFVFLGSPNTEAFF.

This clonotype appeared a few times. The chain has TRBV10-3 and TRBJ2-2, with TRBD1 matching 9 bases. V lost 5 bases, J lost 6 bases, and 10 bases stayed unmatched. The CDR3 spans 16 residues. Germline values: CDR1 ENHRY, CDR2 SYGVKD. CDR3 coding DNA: TGTGCCATCAGTTCCGATAGGACAGGGGTCGCCGGGGAGCTGTTTTTT. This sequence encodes CAISSDRTGVAGELFF.

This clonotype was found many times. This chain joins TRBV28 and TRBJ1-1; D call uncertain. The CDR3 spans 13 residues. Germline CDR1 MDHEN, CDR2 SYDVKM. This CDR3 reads CSSGETPNTEAFF. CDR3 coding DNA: TGTTCCTCAGGCGAGACACCGAACACTGAAGCTTTCTTT.

The CDR3, as DNA: TGCGCCGTCCGGACCCGCGATTTCTTT. Encoded protein: CAVRTRDFF. This chain connects TRBV10-2 to TRBJ1-1; D gene unclear. The CDR3 has 9 residues. Trimming took 11 bases from V and 13 from J, leaving 14 bases between them. Germline loops: CDR1 WSHSY, CDR2 SAAADI.

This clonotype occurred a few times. The CDR3 sequence: CASNSPGGGLYGYTF. In DNA form, the CDR3 reads TGTGCCAGCAACTCCCCTGGGGGGGGCCTCTATGGCTACACCTTC. This chain uses TRBV6-2 or TRBV6-3 with TRBJ1-2, with D possibly TRBD1 on 6 matching bases. The CDR3 covers 15 residues. V lost 7 bases and J 4 bases, leaving 19 bases between the germline ends. Germline V gives CDR1 MNHEY, CDR2 SVGEGT.

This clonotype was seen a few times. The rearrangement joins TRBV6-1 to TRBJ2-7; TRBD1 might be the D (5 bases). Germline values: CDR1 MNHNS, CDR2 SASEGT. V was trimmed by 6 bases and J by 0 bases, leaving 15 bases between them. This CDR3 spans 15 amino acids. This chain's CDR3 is CASSIRESGSYEQYF. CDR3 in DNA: TGTGCCAGCAGCATCAGGGAAAGTGGCTCCTACGAGCAGTACTTC.

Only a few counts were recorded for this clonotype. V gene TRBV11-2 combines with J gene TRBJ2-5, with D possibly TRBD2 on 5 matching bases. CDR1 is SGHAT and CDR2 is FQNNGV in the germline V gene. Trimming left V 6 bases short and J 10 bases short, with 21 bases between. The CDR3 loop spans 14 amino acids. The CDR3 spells CASSTAVGEGGQYF. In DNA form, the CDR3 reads TGTGCCAGCAGTACCGCCGTGGGTGAAGGAGGCCAGTACTTC.